This TCR beta chain was retrieved from a study of cytomegalovirus exposure and HLA in healthy donors. Germline V gene sequence: CDR1 SGHAT, CDR2 FQNNGV. The ends lost 4 bases at V and 2 bases at J; junction bases unmatched: 5. This CDR3 comprises 15 residues. The table came from immunoSEQ multiplex PCR; TCRdb's copy has only in-frame clones and leaves some out. In the table there are around 130,000 clones, roughly 90% of which are singletons. This clone was seen a single time. Sample: PBMCs. This rearrangement joins TRBV11-2 to TRBJ2-7; 10 bases map to TRBD1. This TCR was recovered from a man aged 25 to 45 in good health and CMV-seronegative. CDR3 loop: CASSSAGQGTYEQYF. CDR3 in DNA: TGTGCCAGCAGCTCCGCGGGACAGGGGACCTACGAGCAGTACTTC. The full variable domain, with the rest looked up from reference TRBV11-2 and TRBJ2-7, is EAGVAQSPRYKIIEKRQSVAFWCNPISGHATLYWYQQILGQGPKLLIQFQNNGVVDDSQLPKDRFSAERLKGVDSTLKIQPAKLEDSAVYLCASSSAGQGTYEQYFGPGTRLTVT.